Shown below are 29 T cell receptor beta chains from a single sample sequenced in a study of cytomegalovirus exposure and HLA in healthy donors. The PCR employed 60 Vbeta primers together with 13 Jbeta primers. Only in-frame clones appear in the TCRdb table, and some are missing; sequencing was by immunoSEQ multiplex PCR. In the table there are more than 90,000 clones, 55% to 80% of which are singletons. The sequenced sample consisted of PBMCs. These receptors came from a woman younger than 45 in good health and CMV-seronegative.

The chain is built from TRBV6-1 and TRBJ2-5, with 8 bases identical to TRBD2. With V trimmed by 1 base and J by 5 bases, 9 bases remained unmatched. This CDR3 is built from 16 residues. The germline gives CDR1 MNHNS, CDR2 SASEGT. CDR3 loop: CASSEVAGPYTETQYF. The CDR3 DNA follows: TGTGCCAGCAGTGAAGTAGCGGGACCCTACACGGAGACCCAGTACTTC.

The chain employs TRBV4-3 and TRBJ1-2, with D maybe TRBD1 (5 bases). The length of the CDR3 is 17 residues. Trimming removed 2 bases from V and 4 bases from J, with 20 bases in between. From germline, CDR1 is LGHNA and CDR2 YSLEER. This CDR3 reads CASSQHPKTARTYGYTF. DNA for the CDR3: TGCGCCAGCAGCCAACATCCAAAGACAGCACGAACCTATGGCTACACCTTC.

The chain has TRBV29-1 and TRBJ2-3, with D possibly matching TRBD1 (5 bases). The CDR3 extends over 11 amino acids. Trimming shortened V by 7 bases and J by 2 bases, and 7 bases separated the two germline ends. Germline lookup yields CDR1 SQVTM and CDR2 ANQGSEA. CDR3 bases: TGCAGCGGACAGCACACAGATACGCAGTATTTT. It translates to CSGQHTDTQYF.

CDR3 DNA sequence: TGCGCCAGCACAGGGCTCCCAAGCTCCTACAATGAGCAGTTCTTC. Protein product: CASTGLPSSYNEQFF. This chain uses TRBV5-1 with TRBJ2-1, with a weak D call TRBD1 (5 bases). The V and J ends lost 6 bases and 0 bases respectively, with 13 bases between them. This CDR3 region has 15 residues. Germline CDR1 and CDR2: SGHRS and YFSETQ.

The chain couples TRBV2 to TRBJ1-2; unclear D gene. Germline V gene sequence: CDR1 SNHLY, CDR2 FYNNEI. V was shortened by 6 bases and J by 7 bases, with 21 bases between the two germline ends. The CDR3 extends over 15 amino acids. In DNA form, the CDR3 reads TGTGCCAGCAGCGCCGAGGGATCCCATTGGGGTGGCTACACCTTC. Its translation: CASSAEGSHWGGYTF.

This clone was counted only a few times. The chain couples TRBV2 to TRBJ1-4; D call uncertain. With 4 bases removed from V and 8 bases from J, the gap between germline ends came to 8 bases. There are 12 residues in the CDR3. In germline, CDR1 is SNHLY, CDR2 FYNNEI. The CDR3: CASSGYSEKLFF. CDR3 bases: TGTGCCAGCAGTGGTTACAGCGAAAAACTGTTTTTT.

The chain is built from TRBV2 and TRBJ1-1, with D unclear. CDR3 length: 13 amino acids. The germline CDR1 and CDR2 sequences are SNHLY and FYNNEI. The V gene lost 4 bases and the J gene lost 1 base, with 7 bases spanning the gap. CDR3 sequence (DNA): TGTGCCAGCAGTGGAGTCTGGAACACTGAAGCTTTCTTT. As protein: CASSGVWNTEAFF.

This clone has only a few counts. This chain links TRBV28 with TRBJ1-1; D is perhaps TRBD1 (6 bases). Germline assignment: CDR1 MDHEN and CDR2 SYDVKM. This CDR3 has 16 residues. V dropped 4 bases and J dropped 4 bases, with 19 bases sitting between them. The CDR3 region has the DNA TGTGCCAGCAGTTCCCACACCGACAGGATAAGCACTGAAGCTTTCTTT. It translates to CASSSHTDRISTEAFF.

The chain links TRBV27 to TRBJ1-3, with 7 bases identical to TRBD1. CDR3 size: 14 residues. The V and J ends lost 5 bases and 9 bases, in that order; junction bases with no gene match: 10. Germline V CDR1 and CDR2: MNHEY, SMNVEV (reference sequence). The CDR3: CASSPGTAGGTIYF. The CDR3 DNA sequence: TGTGCCAGCAGTCCCGGGACAGCGGGAGGCACCATATATTTT.

CDR3 DNA: TGTGCCAGCAGTTTGTATTCCAATTCACCCCTCCACTTT. Its protein product is CASSLYSNSPLHF. The chain carries TRBV28 and TRBJ1-6; unclear D gene. The length of the CDR3 is 13 residues. Germline V gene sequence: CDR1 MDHEN, CDR2 SYDVKM. The germline V and J ends were trimmed by 3 bases and 7 bases, with 7 bases remaining between them.

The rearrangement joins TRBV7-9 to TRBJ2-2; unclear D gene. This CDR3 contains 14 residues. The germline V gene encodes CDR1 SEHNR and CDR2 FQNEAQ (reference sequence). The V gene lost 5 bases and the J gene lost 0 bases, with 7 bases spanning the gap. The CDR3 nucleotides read TGTGCCAGCAGCCACAGTGCGAACACCGGGGAGCTGTTTTTT. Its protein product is CASSHSANTGELFF.

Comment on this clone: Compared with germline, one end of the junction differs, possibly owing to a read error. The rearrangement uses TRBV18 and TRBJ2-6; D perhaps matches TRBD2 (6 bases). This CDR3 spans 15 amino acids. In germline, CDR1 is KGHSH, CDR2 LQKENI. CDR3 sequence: CASSPLAKGANVLTF. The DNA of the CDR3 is TGTGCCAGCTCCCCACTAGCCAAGGGGGCCAACGTCCTGACTTTC.

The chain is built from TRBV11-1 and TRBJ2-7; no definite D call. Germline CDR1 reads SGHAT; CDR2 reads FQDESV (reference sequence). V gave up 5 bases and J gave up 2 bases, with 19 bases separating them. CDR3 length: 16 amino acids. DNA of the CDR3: TGTGCCAGCAGCCCCAGACCTGGGCTACAAACCTACGAGCAGTACTTC. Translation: CASSPRPGLQTYEQYF.

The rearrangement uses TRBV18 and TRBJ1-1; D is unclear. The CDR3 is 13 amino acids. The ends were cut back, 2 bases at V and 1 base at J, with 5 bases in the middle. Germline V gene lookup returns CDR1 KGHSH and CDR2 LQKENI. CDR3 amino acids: CASSPLENTEAFF. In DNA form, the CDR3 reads TGTGCCAGCTCACCATTAGAGAACACTGAAGCTTTCTTT.

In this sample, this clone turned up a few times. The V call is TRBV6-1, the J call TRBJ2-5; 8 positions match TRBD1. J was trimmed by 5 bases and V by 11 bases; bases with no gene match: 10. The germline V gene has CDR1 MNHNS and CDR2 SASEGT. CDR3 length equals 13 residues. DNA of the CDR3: TGTGCCGTCCGGGACAGGACGCTGGAGACCCAGTACTTC. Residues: CAVRDRTLETQYF.

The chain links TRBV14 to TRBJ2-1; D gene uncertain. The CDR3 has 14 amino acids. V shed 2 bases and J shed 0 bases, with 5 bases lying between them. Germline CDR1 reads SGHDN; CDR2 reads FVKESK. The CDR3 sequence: CASSQSVSYNEQFF. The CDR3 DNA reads TGTGCCAGCAGCCAATCCGTCTCCTACAATGAGCAGTTCTTC.

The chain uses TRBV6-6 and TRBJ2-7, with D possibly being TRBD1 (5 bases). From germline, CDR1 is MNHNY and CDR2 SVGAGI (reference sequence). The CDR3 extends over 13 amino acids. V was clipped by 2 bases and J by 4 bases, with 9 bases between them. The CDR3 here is CASSYRDSYEQYF. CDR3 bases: TGTGCCAGCAGTTACCGCGACAGTTACGAGCAGTACTTC.

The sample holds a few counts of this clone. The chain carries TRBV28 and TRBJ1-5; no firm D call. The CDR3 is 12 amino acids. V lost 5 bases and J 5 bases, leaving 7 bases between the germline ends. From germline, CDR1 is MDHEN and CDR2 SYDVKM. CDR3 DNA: TGTGCCAGCAGTGTTTCGGATCAGCCCCAGCATTTT. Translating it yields CASSVSDQPQHF.

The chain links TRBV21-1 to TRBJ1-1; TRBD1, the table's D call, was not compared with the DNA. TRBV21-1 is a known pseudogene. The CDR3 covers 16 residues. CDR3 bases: TGTGCCAGCACCCCCAAGCGACAGGGCCAAGGCACTGAAGCTTTCTTT. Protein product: CASTPKRQGQGTEAFF.

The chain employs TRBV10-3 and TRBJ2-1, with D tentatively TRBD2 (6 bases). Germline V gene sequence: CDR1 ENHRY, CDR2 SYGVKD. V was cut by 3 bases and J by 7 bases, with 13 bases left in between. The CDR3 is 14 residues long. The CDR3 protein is CAISELATRNEQFF. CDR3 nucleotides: TGTGCCATCAGTGAACTAGCTACTAGGAATGAGCAGTTCTTC.

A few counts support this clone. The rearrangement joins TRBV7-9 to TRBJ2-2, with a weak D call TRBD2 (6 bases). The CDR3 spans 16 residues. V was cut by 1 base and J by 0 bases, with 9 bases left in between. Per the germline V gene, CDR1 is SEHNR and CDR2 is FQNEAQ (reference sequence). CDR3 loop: CASSLGEDTNTGELFF. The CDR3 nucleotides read TGTGCCAGCAGCTTAGGGGAGGACACGAACACCGGGGAGCTGTTTTTT.

The CDR3, as DNA: TGTGCCAGCAGTTGGGCGGGTTCCTACAATGAGCAGTTCTTC. Translating gives CASSWAGSYNEQFF. The chain joins TRBV28 to TRBJ2-1; D may be TRBD2 (5 bases). Germline assignment: CDR1 MDHEN and CDR2 SYDVKM. V lost 4 bases and J 1 base, leaving 8 bases between the germline ends. The CDR3 extends over 14 amino acids.

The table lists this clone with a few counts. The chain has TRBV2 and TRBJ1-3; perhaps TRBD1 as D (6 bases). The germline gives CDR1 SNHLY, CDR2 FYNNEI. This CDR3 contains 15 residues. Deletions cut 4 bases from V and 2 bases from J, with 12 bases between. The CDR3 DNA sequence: TGTGCCAGCAGTGTCGGGGGGCTCGCTGGAAACACCATATATTTT. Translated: CASSVGGLAGNTIYF.

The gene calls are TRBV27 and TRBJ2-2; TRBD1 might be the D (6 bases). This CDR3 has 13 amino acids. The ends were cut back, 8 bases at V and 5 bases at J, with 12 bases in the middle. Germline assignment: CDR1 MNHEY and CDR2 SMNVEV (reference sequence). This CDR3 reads CASGKQGTGELFF. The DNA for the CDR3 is TGTGCCAGCGGGAAACAGGGTACCGGGGAGCTGTTTTTT.

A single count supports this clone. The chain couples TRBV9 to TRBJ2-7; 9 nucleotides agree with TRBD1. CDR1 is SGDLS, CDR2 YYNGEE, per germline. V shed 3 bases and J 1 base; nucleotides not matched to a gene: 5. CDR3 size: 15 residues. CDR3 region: CASSGRGTGSYEQYF. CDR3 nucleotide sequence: TGTGCCAGCAGCGGGAGGGGGACAGGGTCCTACGAGCAGTACTTC.

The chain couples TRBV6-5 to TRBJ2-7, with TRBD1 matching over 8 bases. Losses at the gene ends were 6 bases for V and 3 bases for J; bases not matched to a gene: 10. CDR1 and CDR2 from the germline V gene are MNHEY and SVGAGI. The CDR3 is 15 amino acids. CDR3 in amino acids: CASRPETGAYYEQYF. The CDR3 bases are TGTGCCAGCAGGCCCGAGACAGGGGCGTACTACGAGCAGTACTTC.

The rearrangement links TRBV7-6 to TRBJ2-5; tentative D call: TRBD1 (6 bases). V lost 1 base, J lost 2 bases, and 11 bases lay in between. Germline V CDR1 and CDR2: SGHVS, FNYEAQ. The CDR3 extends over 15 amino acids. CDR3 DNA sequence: TGTGCCAGCAGCTTAGTTACAGGGTGGCAAGAGACCCAGTACTTC. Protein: CASSLVTGWQETQYF.

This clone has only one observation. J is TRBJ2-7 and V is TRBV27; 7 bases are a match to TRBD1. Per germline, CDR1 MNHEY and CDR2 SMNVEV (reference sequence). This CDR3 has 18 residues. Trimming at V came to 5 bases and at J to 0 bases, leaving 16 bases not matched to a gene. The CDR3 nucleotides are TGTGCCAGCAGTATCGCAAGGACAGGAAAGGGCCGCTCCTACGAGCAGTACTTC. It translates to CASSIARTGKGRSYEQYF.

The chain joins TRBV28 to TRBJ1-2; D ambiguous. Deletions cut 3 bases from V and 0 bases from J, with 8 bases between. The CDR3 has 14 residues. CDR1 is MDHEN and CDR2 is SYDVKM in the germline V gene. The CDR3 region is CASSFRQANYGYTF. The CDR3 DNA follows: TGTGCCAGCAGTTTTCGACAAGCTAACTATGGCTACACCTTC.